Reported below is one TCR beta chain. This clone's antigen is unknown. No base quality values were provided; no much bigger clone lies one nucleotide off. The entry originates in a study of CD4 T cells in relation to SARS-CoV-2 and coronaviruses (dated by TCRdb to the early 2020s). About the study as a whole: Across all 12 patients in the full convalescent cohort, ages ranged from roughly 21 to 75 years, with a median of 38. HLA restriction was mapped for shared crossreactive spike epitopes using patient-derived lymphoblastoid cell lines. The study assessed, at the TCR clonotype level, memory CD4+ T cell crossreactivity between SARS-CoV-2 and common cold coronavirus spike proteins. Samples from a few pre-COVID donors and the naive versus memory experiments were sequenced with the Adaptive Biotechnologies TCR-sequencing kit; other data were Illumina-based. Of the approximately twelve convalescent patients, 8 were male and 4 were female, and two of the subjects were Hispanic. A different, Illumina-based TCR-beta assay was used to sequence expansion assays from other donors in the study. Study-wide conclusions, independent of this receptor: The study was limited by small numbers of patients and tested TCRs. Naive versus memory sequencing indicated that memory recall responses, rather than primary responses primed during culture, are detected by the assay. Since the crossreactivity analysis centred on spike protein, crossreactivity against other viral proteins was not assessed. Significantly weaker SARS-CoV-2-driven expansion was shown by crossreactive clones than by monoreactive clones, consistent with antigenic imprinting. In about 60% of donors, memory CD4+ clonotypes turned up that crossrecognized SARS-CoV-2 and at least one common cold coronavirus spike. Because no donor provided both pre-pandemic and post-infection samples, tracing the source of pre-existing responses was limited.

Reading from cysteine to phenylalanine, the CDR3 counts 12 amino acids. The sequence is cut down to CDR3 DNA, 36 bases in frame from base 1. V is clipped by 4 bases and J by 5 bases, and the sequence between their germline boundaries is 8 bases long. The germline V gene provides CDR1 KGHSH and CDR2 LQKENI. Naive and memory CD4+ T cells were separated from cryopreserved PBMCs by first enriching for CD4 and then performing EasySep naive CD4+ T cell enrichment. Ficoll-Paque PLUS gradient centrifugation was used to isolate PBMCs from leukapheresis product or whole blood. The PBMCs went either fresh into the expansion assay or into cryopreservation at -140 degrees C. The QIAamp Micro DNA Kit was used to extract genomic DNA from the CD4+ T cells. Uncultured naive and memory CD4+ T cell DNA received deep-resolution immunoSEQ TCR-beta sequencing. The paper's data handling went like this. Preprocessing removed nonproductive sequences and CDR3s not starting with C, not ending with F or W, or shorter than 7 amino acids. Cultured and uncultured naive and memory CD4+ repertoires were searched for CDR3s previously identified as spike- and CEF-reactive. CDR3 homology was measured as pairwise Levenshtein distance, computed with the stringdist R package after trimming three terminal residues from each end. What TCRdb holds here is the immuneACCESS table cut down to in-frame rearrangements. Part of the clones is not present; checked against another copy, under half of the missing clones reflect an unresolved V gene, and the others are unexplained. That table gives V, J and clone size, and the DNA gave D and trimming. This sample holds 35,000 to 45,000 clones; around 89% were observed only once. The top ten clones comprise 9% to 9.5% of the sample.

The chain couples TRBV18 to TRBJ2-5, with the D gene call left open. The sample consisted of memory CD4+ T cells from PBMCs. The sample's cell subset or site, from its label and the paper: memory (non-naive) CD4+ T cells. The sequence came from an adult with COVID-19. CDR3 region: CASSLRDETQYF. The nucleotides are TGTGCCAGCTCACTCCGCGACGAGACCCAGTACTTC.